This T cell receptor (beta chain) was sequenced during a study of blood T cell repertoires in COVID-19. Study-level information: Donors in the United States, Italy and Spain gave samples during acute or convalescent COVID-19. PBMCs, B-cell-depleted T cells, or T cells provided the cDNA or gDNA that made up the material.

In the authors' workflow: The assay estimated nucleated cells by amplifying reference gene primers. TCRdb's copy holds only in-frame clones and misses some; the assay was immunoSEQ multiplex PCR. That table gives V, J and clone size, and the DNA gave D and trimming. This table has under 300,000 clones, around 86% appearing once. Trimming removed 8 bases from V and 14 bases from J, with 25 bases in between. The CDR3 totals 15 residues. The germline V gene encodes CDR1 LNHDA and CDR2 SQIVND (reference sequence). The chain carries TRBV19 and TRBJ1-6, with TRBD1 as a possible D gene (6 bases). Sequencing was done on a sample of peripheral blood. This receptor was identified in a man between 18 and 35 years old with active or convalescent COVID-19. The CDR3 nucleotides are TGTGCCAGTTCCGGACAGCCACTAAGGATTTCGGCCCTCCACTTT. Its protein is CASSGQPLRISALHF.